The rows below give T cell receptor beta chains drawn from one sample of a study of cytomegalovirus exposure and HLA in healthy donors. Sequenced by immunoSEQ multiplex PCR; TCRdb stores in-frame clones only, minus some. This table holds fewer than 200,000 clones, roughly 74% found once. What was sequenced was PBMCs. Receptors were obtained from a woman under 40 in good health and CMV-seronegative. Each CDR3 is given with its conserved first and last residue. A D gene is named only where the DNA matches it firmly. The size entry is marked missing in some rows and otherwise reads once, few, many or a size class.

size	V	D	J	DNA	CDR3
-	TRBV7-3	-	TRBJ2-1	TGTGCCAGCAGCTTTCGAGGGAACCACAATGAGCAGTTCTTC	CASSFRGNHNEQFF
-	TRBV2	TRBD1	TRBJ2-5	TGTGCCAGCAGGGGGACAGGGCCTCCTCAGCCCCAGTACTTC	CASRGTGPPQPQYF
-	TRBV27	TRBD2	TRBJ2-5	TGTGCCAGCAGGGCTAGCGGGCACGGGACCCAGTACTTC	CASRASGHGTQYF
-	TRBV6-5	-	TRBJ1-2	TGCGCCAGCACCCCCAACGGGGGATATGGCTACACCTTC	CASTPNGGYGYTF
-	TRBV7-2	TRBD1	TRBJ1-6	TGTGCCAGCAGCCCACCGGGACAGGGGCTCCAACTTCTCCACTTT	CASSPPGQGLQLLHF
-	TRBV23-1	-	TRBJ1-1	TGCGCCAGCAGTCATCCGGACAGACCAATGAACACTGAAGCTTTCTTT	CASSHPDRPMNTEAFF
-	TRBV4-3	TRBD2	TRBJ2-1	TGCGCCAGCAGCCAAGGGGGACTAGCGGGAGTCAAGTTCTTC	CASSQGGLAGVKFF
-	TRBV6-6	-	TRBJ2-5	TGTGCCAGCAGCCAGGTCCGGGGGAAAGAGACCCAGTACTTC	CASSQVRGKETQYF
-	TRBV4-1	TRBD1	TRBJ1-1	TGCGCCAGCAGCCGCTCCGGGACAGGGCACACTGAAGCTTTCTTT	CASSRSGTGHTEAFF
-	TRBV7-9	-	TRBJ1-3	TGTGCCAGCAGCTTTCGGACAGCGAGAGTCTCTGGAAACACCATATATTTT	CASSFRTARVSGNTIYF
-	TRBV19	TRBD1	TRBJ1-4	TGTGCCAGTAGTATGGGGGGACAGGGATGGAAAAAACTGTTTTTT	CASSMGGQGWKKLFF
-	TRBV5-4	-	TRBJ1-1	TGTGCCAGCAGCTTGGTGGGGAGGAGAATGAACACTGAAGCTTTCTTT	CASSLVGRRMNTEAFF
-	TRBV6-6	TRBD1	TRBJ1-5	TGTGCCAGCAGTTGGGCAGGGGGTAGCAATCAGCCCCAGCATTTT	CASSWAGGSNQPQHF
-	TRBV6-5	-	TRBJ2-5	TGTGCCAGCAGCCGCCAAGAGACCCAGTACTTC	CASSRQETQYF
once	TRBV25-1	TRBD2	TRBJ2-1	TGTGCCAGCAGTCCAACTAGCGGGGGGATGAGCTCCTACAATGAGCAGTTCTTC	CASSPTSGGMSSYNEQFF
-	TRBV10-3	TRBD1	TRBJ1-1	TGTGCCATCAGGAACCCGGGACAGGGGGTTACTGAAGCTTTCTTT	CAIRNPGQGVTEAFF
few	TRBV25-1	-	TRBJ2-2	TGTGCCAGCAGTGACCGGGGCCGGGGGACCGGGGAGCTGTTTTTT	CASSDRGRGTGELFF
-	TRBV9	TRBD1	TRBJ1-2	TGTGCCAGCAGCGTAGTCCAGGGGGCGAGCTATGGCTACACCTTC	CASSVVQGASYGYTF
-	TRBV6-6	TRBD1	TRBJ2-2	TGTGCCAGCAAAGAGCAGGGGGCAAGCACCGGGGAGCTGTTTTTT	CASKEQGASTGELFF
-	TRBV2	TRBD2	TRBJ2-1	TGTGCCAGCAGGGGGACTAGCGGGGGATACAATGAGCAGTTCTTC	CASRGTSGGYNEQFF
-	TRBV6-4	-	TRBJ1-1	TGTGCCAGCAGTGACGGGGGGGCGGGCACTGAAGCTTTCTTT	CASSDGGAGTEAFF
-	TRBV6-1	TRBD1	TRBJ1-1	TGTGCCAGCAGAACAGGGGGCAGGACTGAAGCTTTCTTT	CASRTGGRTEAFF